These T cell receptor beta chains were read from a single sample in a study of molecular identifiers for immune sequencing clone quantification. TCRdb analysed the PCR reads with MiXCR anew, one entry per CDR3 protein. The sample carries roughly 320,000 distinct CDR3 sequences, about a fifth recorded once. The sample was naive CD8+ T cells from blood, with Jurkat cell RNA spiked in. The receptors originated from a human donor in good health. Some libraries in this study had Jurkat cell RNA spiked in. CDR3s include the opening cysteine and the closing phenylalanine or tryptophan. The D gene is left open where the match is weak. Rows may omit the clone size; those that give it use once, few, many or a size class.

j_gene | d_gene | abundance | v_gene | CDR3nt | CDR3aa
TRBJ2-2 | NA | many | TRBV12-3/TRBV12-4 | TGTGCCAGCACTGAGACCGGGGAGCTGTTTTTT | CASTETGELFF
TRBJ2-5 | NA | many | TRBV12-3/TRBV12-4 | TGTGCCAGCAGTTTTGGGGGAGTTGAGACCCAGTACTTC | CASSFGGVETQYF
TRBJ2-2 | NA | many | TRBV4-3 | TGCGCCAGCAGCCAAGCAAGGTTAACCGGGGAGCTGTTTTTT | CASSQARLTGELFF
TRBJ2-2 | NA | many | TRBV7-9 | TGTGCCAGCGGGGAAAGCACCGGGGAGCTGTTTTTT | CASGESTGELFF
TRBJ2-3 | NA | many | TRBV14 | TGTGCCAGCAGCCCCCGACCGGACAGCGGGTACACAGATACGCAGTATTTT | CASSPRPDSGYTDTQYF
TRBJ2-1 | TRBD2 | NA | TRBV29-1 | TGCAGCGTTGAAGGGGGCCTAGCGGGCTCCTACAATGAGCAGTTCTTC | CSVEGGLAGSYNEQFF
TRBJ1-1 | NA | many | TRBV20-1 | TGCAGTGCACCAGACAGGAGGAACACTGAAGCTTTCTTT | CSAPDRRNTEAFF
TRBJ2-3 | TRBD2 | few | TRBV3-1 | TGTGCCAGCAGCCAGGCGGGAGAGGGACCCGATACGCAGTATTTT | CASSQAGEGPDTQYF
TRBJ2-7 | TRBD2 | many | TRBV7-6 | TGTGCCAGCAGCTTAACTAGCGGGGGTCACGAGCAGTACTTC | CASSLTSGGHEQYF
TRBJ1-1 | NA | many | TRBV12-3/TRBV12-4 | TGTGCCAGCAGTTTAGCAGTCGGAACGAACACTGAAGCTTTCTTT | CASSLAVGTNTEAFF
TRBJ2-1 | NA | NA | TRBV12-3/TRBV12-4 | TGTGCCAGCAGTTCCCCCGGGACACCGAACAATGAGCAGTTCTTC | CASSSPGTPNNEQFF
TRBJ2-2 | TRBD2 | many | TRBV24-1 | TGTGCCACCAGGACCGGGACTAGCAACACCGGGGAGCTGTTTTTT | CATRTGTSNTGELFF
TRBJ2-4 | TRBD1 | many | TRBV7-9 | TGTGCCAGCAGCGGGACAGGGGTCAACATTCAGTACTTC | CASSGTGVNIQYF
TRBJ2-7 | TRBD1 | many | TRBV30 | TGTGCCTGGAGTGCGACAGGGGCCGAGCAGTACTTC | CAWSATGAEQYF
TRBJ2-1 | TRBD1 | many | TRBV29-1 | TGCAGCGTTGAATCCGTGACAGGGCTTGATGAGCAGTTCTTC | CSVESVTGLDEQFF
TRBJ1-3 | NA | many | TRBV5-1 | TGCGCCAGCAGCGCGGACAACGGGGACACCATATATTTT | CASSADNGDTIYF
TRBJ2-7 | NA | many | TRBV6-2/TRBV6-3 | TGTGCCAGCAGTCGTGGTTGGGCCTACGAGCAGTACTTC | CASSRGWAYEQYF
TRBJ2-3 | TRBD2 | NA | TRBV4-3 | TGCGCCAGCGGCCAAGATCGGAGTCTAGCGGTTCCCTTGGGGACGCAGTATTTT | CASGQDRSLAVPLGTQYF
TRBJ2-1 | TRBD2 | many | TRBV5-1 | TGCGCCAGCAGCTCTATTCTAGCGGCCCTACATAACAATGAGCAGTTCTTC | CASSSILAALHNNEQFF
TRBJ2-3 | NA | many | TRBV7-9 | TGTGCCAGCAGCTCGCCCCGTGAGGGGGGGACGTATAGCACAGATACGCAGTATTTT | CASSSPREGGTYSTDTQYF
TRBJ2-3 | TRBD2 | NA | TRBV6-2/TRBV6-3 | TGTGCCAGCAAAAACGTGGAGATGACTAGCGGGACACCTTACACAGTTACGCAGTATTTT | CASKNVEMTSGTPYTVTQYF
TRBJ1-1 | NA | many | TRBV30 | TGTGCCTGGAGTGTACTGGAGGGCACTGAAGCTTTCTTT | CAWSVLEGTEAFF
TRBJ1-1 | TRBD1 | many | TRBV4-1 | TGCGCCAGCAGCCTCAACCCGGGACAGGGTACCACTGAAGCTTTCTTT | CASSLNPGQGTTEAFF
TRBJ1-5 | TRBD1 | few | TRBV2 | TGTGCCAGCAGTCCAACCCGGGACAGGGGTGGCAATCAGCCCCAGCATTTT | CASSPTRDRGGNQPQHF
TRBJ2-7 | TRBD2 | NA | TRBV6-5 | TGTGCCAGCAGCCGACTAGCGGGAGGGCGGGACGGCGAGCAGTACTTC | CASSRLAGGRDGEQYF
TRBJ2-1 | NA | many | TRBV24-1 | TGTGCCACTAGCCGGGACGGAAGCTCCTACAATGAGCAGTTCTTC | CATSRDGSSYNEQFF
TRBJ1-4 | NA | many | TRBV30 | TGTGCCTGGAGTACCGACACCGGGAGGGAAAAACTGTTTTTT | CAWSTDTGREKLFF
TRBJ2-4 | NA | many | TRBV15 | TGTGCCACCAGCAGAGATTTTAGGGGCTCAGCCAAAAACATTCAGTACTTC | CATSRDFRGSAKNIQYF
TRBJ1-5 | NA | many | TRBV24-1 | TGTGCCACCAGCGACGGACGCAATCAGCCCCAGCATTTT | CATSDGRNQPQHF
TRBJ1-1 | NA | many | TRBV6-1 | TGTGCCAGCGAAGGGGCAACTGAAGCTTTCTTT | CASEGATEAFF
TRBJ1-6 | NA | many | TRBV15 | TGTGCCACCAGCAGAGAGGACCCCAGCTCCTATAATTCACCCCTCCACTTT | CATSREDPSSYNSPLHF
TRBJ2-7 | NA | many | TRBV28 | TGTGCCAGCAGTTTCGGCGGTCCCTACGAGCAGTACTTC | CASSFGGPYEQYF
TRBJ2-2 | NA | many | TRBV19 | TGTGCCAGTAGTCGGGGTACCCGGGGCACCGGGGAGCTGTTTTTT | CASSRGTRGTGELFF